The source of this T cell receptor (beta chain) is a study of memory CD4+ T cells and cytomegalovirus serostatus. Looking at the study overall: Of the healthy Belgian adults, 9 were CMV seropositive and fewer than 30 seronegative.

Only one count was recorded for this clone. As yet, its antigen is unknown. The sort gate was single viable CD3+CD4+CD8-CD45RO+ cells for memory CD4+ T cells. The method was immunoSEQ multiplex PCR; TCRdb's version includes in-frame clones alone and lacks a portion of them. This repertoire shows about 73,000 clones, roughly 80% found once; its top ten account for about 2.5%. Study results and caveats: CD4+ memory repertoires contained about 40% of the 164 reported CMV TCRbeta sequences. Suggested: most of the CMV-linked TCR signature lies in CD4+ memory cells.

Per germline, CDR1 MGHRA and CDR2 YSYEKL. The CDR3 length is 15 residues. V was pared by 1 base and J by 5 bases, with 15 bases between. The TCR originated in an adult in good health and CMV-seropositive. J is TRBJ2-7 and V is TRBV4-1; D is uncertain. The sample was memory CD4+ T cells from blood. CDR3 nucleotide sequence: TGCGCCAGCAGCCAAGTCGGATCAGTATCAGACGAGCAGTACTTC. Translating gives CASSQVGSVSDEQYF.